Here is one T cell receptor (beta chain) with its context. Original processing methods: Using reference gene primer amplification, nucleated cell counts were estimated. Produced via immunoSEQ multiplex PCR; TCRdb's table is partial and in-frame only. That table furnishes V, J and clone size, whereas the DNA furnished D and trimming. The sample includes about 200,000 clones, 80% to 85% of them seen just once. The source of the sample is a study of blood T cell repertoires in COVID-19. The wider study: Italy, Spain and the United States were the sources of the convalescent and acute COVID-19 samples. Nucleic acid was either cDNA or gDNA, and it came from T cells, B-cell-depleted T cells, or PBMCs.

V was clipped by 2 bases and J by 7 bases, with 19 bases between them. Germline V gene sequence: CDR1 SGHRS, CDR2 YFSETQ. This CDR3 is 16 amino acids long. Material for sequencing was peripheral blood. The source of this sequence is a man in his forties with acute or convalescent COVID-19. This chain connects TRBV5-1 to TRBJ2-1; D might be TRBD1 (5 bases). CDR3 sequence (DNA): TGCGCCAGCAGCTTTTTACCAGGGATTGGCCGGAATGAGCAGTTCTTC. This codes for CASSFLPGIGRNEQFF.